This record looks at one TCR beta chain sequence and its context. Its antigen is unknown. Sequencing used immunoSEQ multiplex PCR; TCRdb keeps in-frame clones, though not all of them. Seen here are 70,000 to 95,000 clones, 85% to 95% observed once, and the top ten hold less than 0.75%. The data were taken from a study of OX40 agonist ivuxolimab in advanced cancers. Study context: Under the entry rules, prior anti-PD-1, anti-PD-L1 or anti-CTLA-4 therapy was allowed, and about 40% had some. Study outcomes and limitations: The average count of expanded clones was higher among CD8+ T cells than among CD4+. Expanded peripheral T cell antigen specificity was not determined. In the 0.1 to 3.0 mg/kg range, CD4+ and CD8+ blood T cells had expanded clonally by week 6.

Germline loops: CDR1 SGHNT, CDR2 YYREEE (reference sequence). The V gene lost 2 bases and the J gene lost 2 bases, with 7 bases spanning the gap. The CDR3 consists of 13 residues. The receptor comes from an adult with an advanced solid tumor such as melanoma, head and neck, liver or kidney cancer. The input for sequencing was CD4+ or CD8+ T cells sorted from blood, taken in a trial of the OX40 agonist ivuxolimab. The rearrangement uses TRBV5-4 and TRBJ1-1; D gene uncertain. The CDR3 protein is CASSFTRNTEAFF. The CDR3 bases are TGTGCCAGCAGCTTTACCAGAAACACTGAAGCTTTCTTT.